Shown below are 25 T cell receptor beta chains from a single sample sequenced in a study of blood T cell repertoires in COVID-19. TCRdb's table, derived via immunoSEQ multiplex PCR, lists solely in-frame clones and lacks some. The sample lists 250,000 to 300,000 clones, around four fifths seen once, with roughly 4.6% in the top ten. Material for sequencing was peripheral blood. The receptors stem from a man between 60 and 75 years old who had recovered from COVID-19.

This clone was found once. This chain links TRBV10-3 with TRBJ2-7; the match to TRBD2 covers 7 bases. Germline V gene data show CDR1 as ENHRY and CDR2 as SYGVKD. The length of the CDR3 is 14 residues. With V trimmed by 4 bases and J by 7 bases, 10 bases remained unmatched. In DNA form, the CDR3 reads TGTGCCATCAGTGGGGGAGTACGTAGCGGGGAGCAGTACTTC. Its translation is CAISGGVRSGEQYF.

V and J are TRBV19 and TRBJ2-3; D may be TRBD2 (6 bases). CDR1 is LNHDA and CDR2 is SQIVND in the germline V gene (reference sequence). The CDR3 consists of 13 residues. Trimming removed 2 bases at V and 7 bases at J, with 10 bases between. DNA of the CDR3: TGTGCCAGTAGTATAAGCGGGCGATATACGCAGTATTTT. It yields the protein CASSISGRYTQYF.

This chain joins TRBV30 and TRBJ1-3; no definite D call. Trimming removed 3 bases at V and 0 bases at J, with 6 bases between. CDR1 GTSNPN and CDR2 SVGIG come from the germline V gene (reference sequence). The CDR3 loop spans 13 amino acids. This CDR3 reads CAWRSSSGNTIYF. CDR3 DNA sequence: TGTGCCTGGAGATCCAGCTCTGGAAACACCATATATTTT.

The chain combines TRBV7-2 with TRBJ1-2, with 10 bases lining up with TRBD1. Germline CDR1 is SGHTA and CDR2 is FQGNSA. The J segment lost 5 bases and the V segment lost 5 bases, leaving 14 bases of the junction unmatched. The CDR3 sequence is 17 residues long. The CDR3 coding sequence is TGTGCCAGCAGCCACAACGGGGGGACAGGGGTTTTTTATGGCTACACCTTC. Amino acid sequence: CASSHNGGTGVFYGYTF.

The gene calls are TRBV7-5 and TRBJ1-2; no check of the table's D call, TRBD1, against the DNA was made. TRBV7-5 is reported as a pseudogene. The CDR3 is made up of 17 amino acids. This CDR3 reads CVRSLSRQGRNNYGYTF. The CDR3 DNA reads TGTGTCAGAAGCTTGAGCCGACAGGGGCGCAATAACTATGGCTACACCTTC.

This clone was counted a single time. This chain uses TRBV11-2 with TRBJ1-2, with D perhaps matching TRBD1 (6 bases). Trimming took off 5 bases at V and 4 bases at J, with 11 bases between the two ends. Germline V gives CDR1 SGHAT, CDR2 FQNNGV. The CDR3 runs to 13 residues. The CDR3 sequence: CASSPGQFYGYTF. The CDR3 region has the DNA TGTGCCAGCAGCCCTGGACAGTTCTATGGCTACACCTTC.

The V call is TRBV6-6, the J call TRBJ1-2; tentatively, D is TRBD1 (6 bases). Germline V gene sequence: CDR1 MNHNY, CDR2 SVGAGI (reference sequence). Trimming pared 9 bases from V and 6 bases from J, leaving 17 bases between. The CDR3 consists of 13 residues. Here the CDR3 reads CASLGGQGHGYTF. CDR3 sequence (DNA): TGTGCCAGTTTGGGGGGGCAAGGTCATGGCTACACCTTC.

The chain uses TRBV10-1 and TRBJ1-1, with TRBD1 matching over 7 bases. The V gene's germline CDR1 is WNHNN and CDR2 SYGVQD (reference sequence). The ends lost 4 bases at V and 6 bases at J; junction bases unmatched: 5. The CDR3 runs to 13 residues. CDR3 nucleotides: TGCGCCAGCAGTGTCCAGGGGGGATCTGAAGCTTTCTTT. Translated: CASSVQGGSEAFF.

This chain uses TRBV21-1 with TRBJ2-7; TRBD2 is the table's D call and was not checked against the DNA. TRBV21-1 is classified as a pseudogene. This CDR3 has 16 residues. The CDR3 region is CASSKVLTSGSYEQYF. The CDR3 DNA is TGTGCCAGCAGCAAAGTTTTAACTAGCGGGAGCTACGAGCAGTACTTC.

V usage is TRBV28 and J usage is TRBJ2-7, with D possibly TRBD1 on 5 matching bases. CDR3 length: 14 amino acids. Per the germline V gene, CDR1 is MDHEN and CDR2 is SYDVKM. V dropped 3 bases and J dropped 4 bases, with 13 bases sitting between them. The CDR3 coding sequence is TGTGCCAGCAGTTTGCAGGGAAAGGGGTACGAGCAGTACTTC. Its protein product is CASSLQGKGYEQYF.

The chain uses TRBV9 and TRBJ2-1, with D maybe TRBD2 (6 bases). The CDR3 extends over 16 amino acids. Germline V gene lookup returns CDR1 SGDLS and CDR2 YYNGEE. V lost 5 bases and J lost 6, with 21 bases in between. CDR3 residues: CASSRGRTGVLNEQFF. The CDR3 DNA is TGTGCCAGCAGTCGGGGGAGGACTGGCGTTCTCAATGAGCAGTTCTTC.

This clone was seen only once. As DNA, the CDR3 is TGTGCCAGCAGCCCGACGGAAGGAGACTACGGAAGTGACTATGGCTACACCTTC. The encoded protein is CASSPTEGDYGSDYGYTF. The chain is built from TRBV3-1 (or the pseudogene TRBV3-2) and TRBJ1-2; unclear D gene. Germline lookup yields CDR1 LGHDT and CDR2 YNNKEL (reference sequence). With 4 bases removed from V and 3 bases from J, the gap between germline ends came to 24 bases. CDR3 size: 18 residues.

This sequence joins TRBV27 and TRBJ1-5; D may be TRBD1 (5 bases). Germline CDR1 is MNHEY and CDR2 is SMNVEV (reference sequence). CDR3 length: 16 residues. The V gene lost 2 bases and the J gene lost 3 bases, with 14 bases spanning the gap. CDR3 coding DNA: TGTGCCAGCAGTTTAGTACCCACAGGTCTCAATCAGCCCCAGCATTTT. This gives the protein CASSLVPTGLNQPQHF.

The rearrangement uses TRBV15 and TRBJ1-5, with D perhaps matching TRBD1 (6 bases). Trimming left V 0 bases short and J 7 bases short, with 22 bases between. The germline CDR1 and CDR2 sequences are LNHNV and YYDKDF (reference sequence). CDR3 size: 18 residues. As DNA, the CDR3 is TGTGCCACCAGCAGAGACCCACGGGGGCAGGGGAGGGGCCAGCCCCAGCATTTT. Translation gives CATSRDPRGQGRGQPQHF.

J is TRBJ2-2 and V is TRBV19, with TRBD1 matching over 9 bases. From germline, CDR1 is LNHDA and CDR2 SQIVND (reference sequence). There are 15 residues in the CDR3. V dropped 7 bases and J dropped 6; count of bases not matched to a gene: 9. CDR3: CASTWTGEKAGELFF. CDR3 nucleotides: TGTGCCAGTACCTGGACAGGGGAGAAGGCCGGGGAGCTGTTTTTT.

The gene calls are TRBV4-1 and TRBJ1-5; a weak D match, TRBD1 (5 bases). Germline V gene data show CDR1 as MGHRA and CDR2 as YSYEKL. The CDR3 has 15 residues. Trimming cost V 2 bases and J 7 bases, with 15 bases left between them. CDR3 in amino acids: CASSQLHGGSQPQHF. CDR3 nucleotides: TGCGCCAGCAGCCAACTCCATGGGGGGAGCCAGCCCCAGCATTTT.

The rearrangement uses TRBV5-4 and TRBJ1-1, with a weak D call TRBD1 (5 bases). Germline loops: CDR1 SGHNT, CDR2 YYREEE (reference sequence). The CDR3 covers 13 residues. The V gene lost 3 bases and the J gene lost 10 bases, with 16 bases spanning the gap. The CDR3 loop reads CASSSTGGQRAFF. The CDR3 region has the DNA TGTGCCAGCAGCTCTACAGGCGGTCAAAGAGCTTTCTTT.

The rearrangement uses TRBV5-1 and TRBJ2-1; TRBD2 aligns across 16 bases. The CDR3 contains 17 residues. The germline V gene has CDR1 SGHRS and CDR2 YFSETQ. The V gene end was trimmed by 4 bases and the J gene end by 5 bases; junction bases not matched to a gene: 6. Written as DNA, the CDR3 is TGCGCCAGCAGCAAGGGACTAGCGGGGGGGCTGCACAATGAGCAGTTCTTC. It specifies CASSKGLAGGLHNEQFF.

CDR3 protein: CASSWGEDRDYRSSYTF. The CDR3 DNA follows: TGCGCCAGCAGCTGGGGAGAGGACAGGGACTATCGCTCTAGCTACACCTTC. The chain combines TRBV5-1 with TRBJ1-2; 8 nucleotides agree with TRBD1. The CDR3 contains 17 residues. CDR1 SGHRS and CDR2 YFSETQ come from the germline V gene. Trimming took 3 bases from V and 9 from J; bases not matched to a gene: 19.

CDR3 sequence: CASSDQLGGAQYF. The CDR3 bases are TGTGCCAGCAGCGACCAATTGGGGGGGGCCCAGTACTTC. V usage is TRBV9 and J usage is TRBJ2-5; the match to TRBD2 covers 7 bases. V dropped 3 bases and J dropped 9; count of bases not matched to a gene: 8. Germline CDR1 and CDR2: SGDLS and YYNGEE. The CDR3 is 13 residues long.

The chain recombines TRBV18 with TRBJ2-7; 12 bases align to TRBD2. CDR3 size: 15 residues. Germline CDR1 reads KGHSH; CDR2 reads LQKENI. V lost 5 bases to trimming and J lost 3 bases; unmatched junction nucleotides: 5. CDR3 residues: CASSATSGGNYEQYF. In nucleotides, the CDR3 is TGTGCCAGCTCAGCCACTAGCGGGGGGAACTACGAGCAGTACTTC.

V usage is TRBV2 and J usage is TRBJ1-1; D is unresolved. CDR1 and CDR2 (germline): SNHLY, FYNNEI. The CDR3 is 10 residues long. V dropped 5 bases and J dropped 11 bases, with 9 bases sitting between them. DNA for the CDR3: TGTGCCAGCAGTACAAAGTGGGCTTTCTTT. Its translation is CASSTKWAFF.

V usage is TRBV24-1 and J usage is TRBJ1-2, with D tentatively TRBD1 (6 bases). The germline CDR1 and CDR2 sequences are KGHDR and SFDVKD. V was cut by 4 bases and J by 1 base, with 12 bases left in between. CDR3 length equals 15 residues. The CDR3 sequence is CATSDGQHNNYGYTF. The CDR3 coding sequence is TGTGCCACCAGTGACGGACAGCACAATAACTATGGCTACACCTTC.

V is TRBV24-1 and J is TRBJ2-3, with D possibly TRBD2 on 5 matching bases. CDR3 length: 12 amino acids. The germline CDR1 and CDR2 sequences are KGHDR and SFDVKD. The V and J ends lost 8 bases and 7 bases respectively, with 12 bases between them. CDR3 sequence reads: CATNDPGNTQYF. CDR3 bases: TGTGCCACCAACGATCCGGGGAATACGCAGTATTTT.

The V call is TRBV28, the J call TRBJ1-5; D remains ambiguous. V shed 2 bases and J shed 4 bases, with 9 bases lying between them. The length of the CDR3 is 14 residues. Germline V gives CDR1 MDHEN, CDR2 SYDVKM. The CDR3 here is CASSLPRGNQPQHF. For the CDR3, the DNA is TGTGCCAGCAGTTTACCAAGAGGAAATCAGCCCCAGCATTTT.